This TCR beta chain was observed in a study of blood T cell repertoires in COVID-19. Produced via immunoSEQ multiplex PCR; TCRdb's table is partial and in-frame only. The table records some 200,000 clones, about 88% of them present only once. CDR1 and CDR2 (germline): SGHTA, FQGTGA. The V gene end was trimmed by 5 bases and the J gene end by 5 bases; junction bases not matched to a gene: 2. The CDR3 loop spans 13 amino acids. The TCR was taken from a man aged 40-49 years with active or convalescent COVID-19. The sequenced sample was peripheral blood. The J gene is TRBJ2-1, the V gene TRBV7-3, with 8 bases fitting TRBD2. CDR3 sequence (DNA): TGTGCCAGCAGCCCGGGGGGGAACAATGAGCAGTTCTTC. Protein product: CASSPGGNNEQFF. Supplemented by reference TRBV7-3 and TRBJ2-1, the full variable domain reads GAGVSQTPSNKVTEKGKYVELRCDPISGHTALYWYRQSLGQGPEFLIYFQGTGAADDSGLPNDRFFAVRPEGSVSTLKIQRTERGDSAVYLCASSPGGNNEQFFGPGTRLTVL.